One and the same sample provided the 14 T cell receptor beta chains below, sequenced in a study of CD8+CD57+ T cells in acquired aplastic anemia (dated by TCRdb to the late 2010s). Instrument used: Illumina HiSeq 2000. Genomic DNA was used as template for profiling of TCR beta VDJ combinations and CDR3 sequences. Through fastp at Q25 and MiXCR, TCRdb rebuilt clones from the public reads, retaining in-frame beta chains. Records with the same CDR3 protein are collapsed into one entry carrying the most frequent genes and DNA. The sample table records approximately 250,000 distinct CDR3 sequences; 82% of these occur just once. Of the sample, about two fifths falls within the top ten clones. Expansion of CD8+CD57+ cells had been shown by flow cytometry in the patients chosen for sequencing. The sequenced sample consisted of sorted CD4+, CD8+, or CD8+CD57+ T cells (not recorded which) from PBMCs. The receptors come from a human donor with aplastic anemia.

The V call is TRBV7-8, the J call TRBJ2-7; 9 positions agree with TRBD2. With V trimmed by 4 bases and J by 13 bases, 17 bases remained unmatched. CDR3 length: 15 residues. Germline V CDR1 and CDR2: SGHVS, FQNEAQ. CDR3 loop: CASSSSGTSGETHYV. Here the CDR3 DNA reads TGTGCCAGCAGCTCTAGCGGGACTTCGGGAGAGACCCATTACGTC.

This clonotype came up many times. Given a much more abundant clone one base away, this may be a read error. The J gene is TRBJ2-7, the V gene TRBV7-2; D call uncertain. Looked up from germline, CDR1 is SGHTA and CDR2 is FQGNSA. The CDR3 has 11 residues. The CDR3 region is CASRLGYEQHF. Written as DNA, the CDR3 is TGTGCCAGCAGGTTGGGATACGAGCAGCACTTC.

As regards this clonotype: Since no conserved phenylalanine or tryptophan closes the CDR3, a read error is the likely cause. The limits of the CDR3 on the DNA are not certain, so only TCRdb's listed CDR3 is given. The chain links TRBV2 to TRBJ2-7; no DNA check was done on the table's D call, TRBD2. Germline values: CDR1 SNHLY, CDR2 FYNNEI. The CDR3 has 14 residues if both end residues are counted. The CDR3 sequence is CASSGRGLAYEQFC.

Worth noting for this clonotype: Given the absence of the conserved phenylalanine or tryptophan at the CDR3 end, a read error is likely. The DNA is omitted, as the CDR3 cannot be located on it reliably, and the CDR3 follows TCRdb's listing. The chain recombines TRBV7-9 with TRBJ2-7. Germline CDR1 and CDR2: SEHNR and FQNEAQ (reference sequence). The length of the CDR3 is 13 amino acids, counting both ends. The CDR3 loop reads CASSLAGSCEKYL.

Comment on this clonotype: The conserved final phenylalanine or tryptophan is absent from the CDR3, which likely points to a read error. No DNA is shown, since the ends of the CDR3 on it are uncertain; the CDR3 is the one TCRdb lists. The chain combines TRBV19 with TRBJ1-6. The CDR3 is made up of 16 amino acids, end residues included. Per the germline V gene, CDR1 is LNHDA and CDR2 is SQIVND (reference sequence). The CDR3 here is CASSIASGAYNEQLFC.

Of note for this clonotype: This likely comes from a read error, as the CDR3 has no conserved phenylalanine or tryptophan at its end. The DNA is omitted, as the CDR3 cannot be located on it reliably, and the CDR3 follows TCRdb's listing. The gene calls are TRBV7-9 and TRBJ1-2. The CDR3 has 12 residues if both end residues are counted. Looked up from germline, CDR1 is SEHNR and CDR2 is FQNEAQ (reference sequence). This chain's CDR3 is CASSGESGGWSD.

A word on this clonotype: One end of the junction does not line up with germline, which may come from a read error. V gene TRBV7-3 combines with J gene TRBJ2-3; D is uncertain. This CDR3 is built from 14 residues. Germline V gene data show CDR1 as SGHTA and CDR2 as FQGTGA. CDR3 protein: CASSREANAVKQCF. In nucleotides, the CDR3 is TGTGCCAGCTCAAGAGAGGCCAACGCCGTTAAACAGTGTTTT.

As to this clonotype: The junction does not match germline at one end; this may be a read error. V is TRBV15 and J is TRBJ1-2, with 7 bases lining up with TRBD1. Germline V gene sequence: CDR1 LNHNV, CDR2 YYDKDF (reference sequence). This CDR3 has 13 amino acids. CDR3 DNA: TGTACCACCAGCAGTGTGACAGGGATTGGCTACACCTTC. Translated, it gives CTTSSVTGIGYTF.

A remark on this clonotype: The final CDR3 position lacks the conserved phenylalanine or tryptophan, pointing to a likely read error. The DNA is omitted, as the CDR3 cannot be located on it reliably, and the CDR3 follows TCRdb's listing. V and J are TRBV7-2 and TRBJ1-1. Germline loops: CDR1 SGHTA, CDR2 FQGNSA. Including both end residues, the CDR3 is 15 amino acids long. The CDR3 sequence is CASSLALGPNTEAFG.

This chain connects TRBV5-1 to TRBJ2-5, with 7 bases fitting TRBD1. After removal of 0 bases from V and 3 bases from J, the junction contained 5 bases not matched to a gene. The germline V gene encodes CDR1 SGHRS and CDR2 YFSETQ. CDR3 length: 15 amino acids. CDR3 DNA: TGCGCCAGCAGCTTGGGTGACAGGGCTAAAGAGACCCAGTACTTC. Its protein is CASSLGDRAKETQYF.

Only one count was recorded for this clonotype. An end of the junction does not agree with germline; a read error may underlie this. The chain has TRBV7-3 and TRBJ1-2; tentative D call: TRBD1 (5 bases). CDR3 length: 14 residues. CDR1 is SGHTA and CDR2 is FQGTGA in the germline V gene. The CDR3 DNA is TGTGCCAGCAGTTCTGGCGGGACTTGCGGAGAGACCCAGTTC. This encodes CASSSGGTCGETQF.

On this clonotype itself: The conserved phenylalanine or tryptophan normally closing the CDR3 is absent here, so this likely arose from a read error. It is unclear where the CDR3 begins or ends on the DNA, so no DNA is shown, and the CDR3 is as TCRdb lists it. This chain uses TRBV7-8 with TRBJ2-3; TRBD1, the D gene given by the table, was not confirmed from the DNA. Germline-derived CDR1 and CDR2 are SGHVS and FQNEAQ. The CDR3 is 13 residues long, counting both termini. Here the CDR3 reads CASRVGGSPNTHY.

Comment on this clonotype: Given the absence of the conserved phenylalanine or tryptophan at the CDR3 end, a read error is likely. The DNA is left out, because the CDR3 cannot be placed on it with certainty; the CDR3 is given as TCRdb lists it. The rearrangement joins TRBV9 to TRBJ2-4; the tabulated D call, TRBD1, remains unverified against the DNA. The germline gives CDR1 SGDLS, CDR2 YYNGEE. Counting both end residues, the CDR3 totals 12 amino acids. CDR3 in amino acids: CASGVAGNREYC.

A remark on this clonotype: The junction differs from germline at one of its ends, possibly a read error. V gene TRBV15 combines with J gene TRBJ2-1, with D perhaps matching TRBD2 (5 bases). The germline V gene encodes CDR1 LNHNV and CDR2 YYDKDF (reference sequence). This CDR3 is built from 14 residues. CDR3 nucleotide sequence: TGTGCCAGCAGCATGCGGGCTGACTACAAGACCCAGTTCTTC. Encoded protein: CASSMRADYKTQFF.